One T cell receptor (beta chain) is described in this entry. The sample is drawn from a study of T cells in Graves' hyperthyroidism and ophthalmopathy. The germline V gene encodes CDR1 SNHLY and CDR2 FYNNEI. V lost 0 bases, J lost 6 bases, and 6 bases lay in between. The CDR3 totals 14 residues. Amplification targeted TCR beta CDR3 regions from RNA transcripts. The study used the HTBI primer set for a first-round RT-PCR of the TCR CDR3. One entry per CDR3 protein results from TCRdb running MiXCR on the multiplex PCR reads. The sample lists hundreds of thousands of distinct CDR3 sequences, about 38% occurring once.

The sequence was collected from a young man with Graves' hyperthyroidism. Sequencing was carried out using blood. The rearrangement joins TRBV2 to TRBJ2-6; D gene unclear. This chain's CDR3 is CASSEARQANVLTF. Here the CDR3 DNA reads TGTGCCAGCAGTGAAGCGCGGCAGGCCAACGTCCTGACTTTC.